One and the same sample provided the 18 T cell receptor beta chains below, sequenced in a study of cytomegalovirus exposure and HLA in healthy donors. PCR primers comprised 60 Vbeta and 13 Jbeta primers. TCRdb's table, derived via immunoSEQ multiplex PCR, lists solely in-frame clones and lacks some. The sample has tens of thousands of clones, less than 65% seen once. Sample: PBMCs. All receptors come from a woman aged 25 to 39 in good health and CMV-seronegative.

The genes are TRBV27 and TRBJ2-3, with 9 positions matching TRBD2. Germline lookup yields CDR1 MNHEY and CDR2 SMNVEV (reference sequence). The length of the CDR3 is 16 residues. V gave up 0 bases and J gave up 4 bases; unmatched junction bases: 5. CDR3 amino acids: CASSLSGLAGSDTQYF. In nucleotides, the CDR3 is TGTGCCAGCAGTTTATCGGGGCTAGCGGGGTCAGATACGCAGTATTTT.

This chain joins TRBV7-2 and TRBJ1-1, with a possible D match to TRBD1 (6 bases). CDR3 size: 15 residues. The V end was cut by 1 base, the J end by 10 bases, with 19 bases between. In germline, CDR1 is SGHTA, CDR2 FQGNSA. As DNA, the CDR3 is TGTGCCAGCAGCTTAGAGGCCGCAGGGGCCGGAGGAGCTTTCTTT. Translated: CASSLEAAGAGGAFF.

This rearrangement joins TRBV19 to TRBJ2-1; TRBD2 might be the D (6 bases). The CDR3 loop spans 16 amino acids. Germline V gives CDR1 LNHDA, CDR2 SQIVND (reference sequence). Trimming took 4 bases from V and 4 from J, leaving 17 bases between them. As DNA, the CDR3 is TGTGCCAGTAGTAAATCTAGCGTATTAAATTACAATGAGCAGTTCTTC. Its translation: CASSKSSVLNYNEQFF.

This clone was found once. The CDR3 DNA reads TGTGCCAGCTCACCACCGTCGTCGGGGAACACTGAAGCTTTCTTT. Translated, it gives CASSPPSSGNTEAFF. The chain recombines TRBV18 with TRBJ1-1; D is undetermined. The germline V gene encodes CDR1 KGHSH and CDR2 LQKENI. V lost 0 bases, J lost 1 base, and 9 bases lay in between. The CDR3 has 15 amino acids. Drawing the rest from reference TRBV18 and TRBJ1-1, the complete variable domain is NAGVMQNPRHLVRRRGQEARLRCSPMKGHSHVYWYRQLPEEGLKFMVYLQKENIIDESGMPKERFSAEFPKEGPSILRIQQVVRGDSAAYFCASSPPSSGNTEAFFGQGTRLTVV.

The chain joins TRBV6-7 to TRBJ2-3; 8 bases are shared with TRBD2. Being an ORF, TRBV6-7 has a function that is uncertain. The CDR3 runs to 19 residues. The V and J ends lost 1 base and 4 bases, in that order; junction bases with no gene match: 16. This CDR3 is CASSYWGSGSCGRPDTQYF. CDR3 bases: TGTGCCAGCAGTTACTGGGGAAGCGGGAGCTGTGGGAGGCCAGATACGCAGTATTTT.

The chain is built from TRBV7-8 and TRBJ1-2, with 7 bases fitting TRBD1. The trim removed 4 bases at V and 3 bases at J, leaving 11 bases unmatched. Germline V gene sequence: CDR1 SGHVS, CDR2 FQNEAQ. This CDR3 spans 16 amino acids. The CDR3 loop is CASSSRLGQKYYGYTF. The CDR3 coding sequence is TGTGCCAGCAGCTCGAGGCTGGGACAGAAATACTATGGCTACACCTTC.

J is TRBJ2-7 and V is TRBV10-3, with 7 bases matching TRBD1. The CDR3 length is 13 residues. The V and J ends lost 10 bases and 2 bases, in that order; junction bases with no gene match: 8. Germline lookup yields CDR1 ENHRY and CDR2 SYGVKD. The CDR3 nucleotides are TGTGCCAGTACAGGGGCCCCTCCCTACGAGCAGTACTTC. Protein: CASTGAPPYEQYF.

V is TRBV7-7 and J is TRBJ2-5; D is possibly TRBD1 (7 bases). CDR1 is SSHAT and CDR2 is FNYEAQ in the germline V gene (reference sequence). The CDR3 contains 14 residues. Trimming stripped 1 base from V and 5 bases from J, with 11 bases between. The CDR3 region has the DNA TGTGCCAGCAGCTTAGACAGGGGAGGTGAGACCCAGTACTTC. Its protein is CASSLDRGGETQYF.

V gene TRBV28 combines with J gene TRBJ2-5; D not certain. V was shortened by 5 bases and J by 0 bases, with 10 bases between the two germline ends. The CDR3 is 14 amino acids. Germline CDR1 and CDR2: MDHEN and SYDVKM. CDR3 in amino acids: CASSPTTYQETQYF. CDR3 nucleotide sequence: TGTGCCAGCAGTCCTACTACGTACCAAGAGACCCAGTACTTC.

The rearrangement links TRBV10-1 to TRBJ2-3, with D perhaps TRBD1 (6 bases). CDR1 is WNHNN, CDR2 SYGVQD, per germline (reference sequence). Trimming cost V 10 bases and J 1 base, with 12 bases left between them. The CDR3 contains 13 residues. The CDR3 sequence is CATTDSGTDTQYF. The CDR3 region has the DNA TGCGCCACTACGGACAGCGGCACAGATACGCAGTATTTT.

J is TRBJ2-2 and V is TRBV5-4; 7 bases map to TRBD2. The junction had 5 bases not matched to a gene; V was cut back by 7 bases and J by 2 bases. CDR1 SGHNT and CDR2 YYREEE come from the germline V gene (reference sequence). This CDR3 comprises 14 residues. The CDR3 sequence: CASGEGINTGELFF. The CDR3 nucleotides read TGTGCCAGCGGGGAGGGGATCAACACCGGGGAGCTGTTTTTT. The full variable domain, with the rest looked up from reference TRBV5-4 and TRBJ2-2, is ETGVTQSPTHLIKTRGQQVTLRCSSQSGHNTVSWYQQALGQGPQFIFQYYREEENGRGNFPPRFSGLQFPNYSSELNVNALELDDSALYLCASGEGINTGELFFGEGSRLTVL.

The CDR3 spells CASSLGQGPTGELFF. In DNA form, the CDR3 reads TGTGCCAGCAGCTTAGGACAGGGGCCCACCGGGGAGCTGTTTTTT. The chain links TRBV5-5 to TRBJ2-2; TRBD1 agrees at 9 bases. The V segment lost 2 bases and the J segment 4 bases; nucleotides outside the gene matches: 3. Germline V gives CDR1 SGHKS, CDR2 YYEKEE (reference sequence). The CDR3 runs 15 residues.

The rearrangement links TRBV25-1 to TRBJ1-1, with 7 bases lining up with TRBD1. V was clipped by 5 bases and J by 5 bases; unmatched bases: 5. This CDR3 spans 13 amino acids. CDR1 and CDR2 (germline): MGHDK, SYGVNS. The chain's CDR3 is CASSRQGRTEAFF. CDR3 nucleotide sequence: TGTGCCAGCAGTCGACAGGGACGTACTGAAGCTTTCTTT.

There are a few counts of this clone. This chain links TRBV9 with TRBJ1-1; no firm D call. The length of the CDR3 is 14 residues. Trimming took off 0 bases at V and 4 bases at J, with 10 bases between the two ends. Germline CDR1 is SGDLS and CDR2 is YYNGEE. This CDR3 is CASSVGASGTEAFF. DNA of the CDR3: TGTGCCAGCAGCGTAGGGGCTTCAGGCACTGAAGCTTTCTTT.

This rearrangement joins TRBV28 to TRBJ2-7; maybe TRBD2 (7 bases). Germline V gives CDR1 MDHEN, CDR2 SYDVKM. The CDR3 is made up of 16 amino acids. Trimming shortened V by 6 bases and J by 0 bases, and 18 bases separated the two germline ends. The DNA of the CDR3 is TGTGCCAGCAGACCTACAGGGTCGGGGGGCTCCTACGAGCAGTACTTC. Its protein is CASRPTGSGGSYEQYF.

The chain joins TRBV2 to TRBJ1-2; 8 nucleotides line up with TRBD1. This CDR3 comprises 15 residues. Germline CDR1 SNHLY, CDR2 FYNNEI. V was clipped by 0 bases and J by 7 bases; unmatched bases: 7. The CDR3 sequence is CASSEATRGRSGYTF. CDR3 DNA sequence: TGTGCCAGCAGTGAAGCAACCAGGGGGCGAAGTGGCTACACCTTC.

This clone was recorded a few times. This sequence joins TRBV28 and TRBJ2-3; 7 bases line up with TRBD1. This CDR3 has 14 amino acids. Germline V gene lookup returns CDR1 MDHEN and CDR2 SYDVKM. V gave up 5 bases and J gave up 2 bases; unmatched junction bases: 4. The CDR3: CASSPGQITDTQYF. In nucleotides, the CDR3 is TGTGCCAGCAGTCCGGGACAGATCACAGATACGCAGTATTTT.

The CDR3 DNA sequence: TGTGCCACCAGCAGAGTAAGGGGCAGGGACGAGCAGTACTTC. This translates into CATSRVRGRDEQYF. The chain is built from TRBV15 and TRBJ2-7; D is possibly TRBD1 (5 bases). This CDR3 region has 14 residues. The germline V gene encodes CDR1 LNHNV and CDR2 YYDKDF (reference sequence). V was shortened by 1 base and J by 5 bases, with 12 bases between the two germline ends.